This T cell receptor (beta chain) was sequenced for a study of blood T cell repertoires in COVID-19. Study details: In each case, the material was cDNA or gDNA derived from T cells, B-cell-depleted T cells, or PBMCs.

Germline lookup yields CDR1 SGHVS and CDR2 FQNEAQ. This CDR3 comprises 17 residues. V dropped 2 bases and J dropped 4 bases, with 18 bases sitting between them. Original data processing: Nucleated cell number was recorded as an estimate derived from reference gene primer amplification. Generated by immunoSEQ multiplex PCR, the TCRdb table keeps only in-frame clones and is missing some. D and trimming come from the DNA, and the V and J calls and clone size come from that table. The table records under 60,000 clones, about four fifths of them present only once. The sequenced material came from peripheral blood. This TCR was recovered from a human donor in a cohort sampled during active COVID-19. V usage is TRBV7-8 and J usage is TRBJ1-3; no clear D gene. The CDR3 spells CASSLRQQTLEGNTIYF. The CDR3 nucleotides are TGTGCCAGCAGCTTAAGGCAGCAAACTCTGGAGGGAAACACCATATATTTT. The whole variable domain, filled in from reference TRBV7-8 and TRBJ1-3, reads GAGVSQSPRYKVAKRGQDVALRCDPISGHVSLFWYQQALGQGPEFLTYFQNEAQLDKSGLPSDRFFAERPEGSVSTLKIQRTQQEDSAVYLCASSLRQQTLEGNTIYFGEGSWLTVV.